This TCR beta chain was sequenced in a study of blood T cell repertoires in COVID-19. The germline V gene encodes CDR1 LNHDA and CDR2 SQIVND (reference sequence). The J segment lost 10 bases and the V segment lost 2 bases, leaving 3 bases of the junction unmatched. CDR3 length equals 12 residues. TCRdb's copy holds only in-frame clones and misses some; the assay was immunoSEQ multiplex PCR. The table includes around 470,000 clones, 90% detected once. The clonotype comes from a young man who had recovered from COVID-19. The rearrangement joins TRBV19 to TRBJ1-1, with TRBD1 matching 8 bases. The sample taken for sequencing was PBMCs or T cells enriched from blood (not recorded which). CDR3 DNA: TGTGCCAGTAGTATAAAGGACAGGGCAGCTTTCTTT. Residues: CASSIKDRAAFF.